This T cell receptor beta chain appears in the sequencing data of a study of T cell responses to AZD1222 COVID-19 vaccine (dated by TCRdb to about 2021). Notes on the research overall: AZD1222 recipients given second doses at about 4 weeks or at about 12 weeks were pooled, since spike-specific TCR depth and breadth were not found to differ between the two schedules. TCR sequencing was performed for approximately 240 trial participants, of whom 200 to 210 were given two doses of AZD1222 and around 26 were given two doses of MenACWY control vaccine. Enrollment into the trials was organized by age into subgroups of 18-55, 56-69 and 70-plus years, and those subgroups contained approximately 160, 26 and 62 TCR-sequenced participants, respectively.

In its sample, this clone was seen once. Its specific antigen is unknown. The record has no base qualities; no much larger clone is one base away. The CDR3 regions of human TCRbeta chains were analyzed by immunosequencing. Turning to the authors' computational methods: TCRs in the repertoires were matched against a reference library of SARS-CoV-2-specific TCRs that had been generated with the MIRA antigen-specificity platform. Breadth was defined as the fraction of unique TCRs that were SARS-CoV-2-associated, and depth was defined as the fraction of total T cells that were SARS-CoV-2-associated. Using the MIRA data, every spike-specific TCR was mapped to the spike region that the TCR reacted to and assigned to either a CD4 or a CD8 class. Log10-transformed breadth and depth values were compared by one-way ANOVA with Sidak's multiple comparisons tests. TCRdb stores this immuneACCESS table with in-frame sequences only. Part of the clones is absent; in the studies checked, under half of the shortfall reflects unresolved V genes, and no reason is known for the rest. That table furnishes V, J and clone size, whereas the DNA furnished D and trimming. This sample is represented by just under 95,000 clones; more than 75% of them were singletons. Together, the top ten hold about 24% of the sample.

The intended sense of this specimen's time point label: baseline before first vaccination. Vaccinee samples came from UK trials COV001 and COV002, including a single-blind randomized controlled phase 2/3 trial of AZD1222 (ChAdOx1 nCoV-19) in healthy adults. For TCRbeta chain sequencing, PBMC samples were collected from trial participants at day 0 and at day 28 after the second dose. Points the paper makes about the study in general: Conclusions about previously exposed vaccinees are limited because only a handful of AZD1222 recipients were SARS-CoV-2 seropositive at baseline. Participants were mostly white British and included more females than males, and it was suggested by the authors that clonal diversity may have been underestimated. Reportedly, close to half of the unique spike-specific TCRs recognized epitopes lying outside the regions that are mutated in the B.1.351 and B.1.1.7 variants. No day 14 peak-response samples were available, so repertoires were characterized only after the peak T cell response. After two AZD1222 doses, both the breadth and the depth of spike-specific TCRs were significantly higher than at day 0 and than in MenACWY recipients. The 56-69-year group was small, and its depth increase did not reach significance, likely because of low power. Vaccine-associated CD4 TCRs spanned the whole spike protein, with dominant responses in regions 160-218 and 743-854.

CDR1 is given as LGHDT and CDR2 as YNNKEL, both from the germline V gene (reference sequence). V is pared back by 5 bases and J by 0 bases, with 11 bases lying between the germline termini. Including the terminal cysteine and phenylalanine, the CDR3 comprises 15 residues. The CDR3 DNA has 45 bases and is translated from base 1. The rearrangement joined TRBV3-1 (or the pseudogene TRBV3-2) to TRBJ1-5; perhaps TRBD1 is the D gene, with 5 bases matching. The sample consisted of peripheral blood, taken on day 0 of AZD1222 vaccination. The clonotype was recovered from an adult in good health. The CDR3: CASSYTGNSNQPQHF. The nucleotide sequence is given as TGTGCCAGCAGCTATACAGGTAATAGCAATCAGCCCCAGCATTTT.